The next 25 T cell receptor beta chains were all read from a single sample in a study of blood T cell repertoires in COVID-19. Assay used: immunoSEQ multiplex PCR; TCRdb lists only in-frame clones, some missing. The data contain 68,000 or so clones, around 80% of them singletons. Sequenced sample: peripheral blood. The receptors here all came from a human donor in a cohort sampled during active COVID-19.

The chain couples TRBV28 to TRBJ2-2, with 8 nucleotides matching TRBD2. CDR1 is MDHEN and CDR2 is SYDVKM in the germline V gene. There are 15 residues in the CDR3. With V trimmed by 7 bases and J by 7 bases, 11 bases remained unmatched. The chain's CDR3 is CASTTGGSGNGELFF. CDR3 DNA sequence: TGTGCCAGCACCACGGGGGGGTCAGGGAACGGGGAGCTGTTTTTT.

The chain is built from TRBV11-3 and TRBJ2-3, with 7 bases identical to TRBD2. Germline assignment: CDR1 SGHNT and CDR2 YENEEA. CDR3 length equals 16 residues. V trimming: 3 bases; J trimming: 2 bases; junction bases outside the gene matches: 8. CDR3 bases: TGTGCCAGCAGCTTCTATCTAGCGGACCCCACAGATACGCAGTATTTT. Protein: CASSFYLADPTDTQYF.

J is TRBJ2-1 and V is TRBV6-2 or TRBV6-3, with 10 positions matching TRBD2. Germline CDR1 is MNHEY and CDR2 is SVGEGT. The CDR3 has 14 residues. V was pared by 0 bases and J by 9 bases, with 2 bases of the junction left unmatched. The CDR3 nucleotides read TGTGCCAGCAGTTACTCCCTAGCGGGAGCTGAGCAGTTCTTC. It specifies CASSYSLAGAEQFF.

This chain connects TRBV5-4 to TRBJ2-3, with D possibly matching TRBD1 (6 bases). V shed 3 bases and J shed 6 bases, with 17 bases lying between them. The CDR3 is 15 residues long. Germline V gene data show CDR1 as SGHNT and CDR2 as YYREEE (reference sequence). The CDR3 coding sequence is TGTGCCAGCAGCTCCAGGGGAGAGCGGCGGGATACGCAGTATTTT. Translated: CASSSRGERRDTQYF. Supplemented by reference TRBV5-4 and TRBJ2-3, the full variable domain reads ETGVTQSPTHLIKTRGQQVTLRCSSQSGHNTVSWYQQALGQGPQFIFQYYREEENGRGNFPPRFSGLQFPNYSSELNVNALELDDSALYLCASSSRGERRDTQYFGPGTRLTVL.

The V gene is TRBV6-4, the J gene TRBJ1-1; tentatively, D is TRBD1 (5 bases). Germline assignment: CDR1 MRHNA and CDR2 SNTAGT. The CDR3 loop spans 13 amino acids. V lost 6 bases and J lost 1, with 9 bases in between. CDR3 protein: CASSSTENTEAFF. As DNA, the CDR3 is TGTGCCAGCAGCTCGACAGAGAACACTGAAGCTTTCTTT.

V and J are TRBV28 and TRBJ1-2; 8 nucleotides align to TRBD1. Germline lookup yields CDR1 MDHEN and CDR2 SYDVKM. V lost 3 bases, J lost 8 bases, and 11 bases stayed unmatched. The CDR3 consists of 15 residues. CDR3 in DNA: TGTGCCAGCAGTTTCGGTAGGCAGGGGGCGCGGGGCTACACCTTC. Translation: CASSFGRQGARGYTF.

This clone was seen only once. This chain links TRBV5-4 with TRBJ1-4, with TRBD1 identical over 10 bases. Germline assignment: CDR1 SGHNT and CDR2 YYREEE (reference sequence). J was trimmed by 7 bases and V by 3 bases; bases with no gene match: 15. The CDR3 has 18 amino acids. The CDR3 DNA reads as TGTGCCAGCAGCTCAACCCGGGACAGGGGCGGTGGGAGTGAAAAACTGTTTTTT. This codes for CASSSTRDRGGGSEKLFF.

V and J are TRBV29-1 and TRBJ2-1, with D perhaps TRBD1 (6 bases). Trimming stripped 5 bases from V and 7 bases from J, with 9 bases between. The CDR3 consists of 11 residues. Germline V gene sequence: CDR1 SQVTM, CDR2 ANQGSEA. Here the CDR3 reads CSVPQGNEQFF. The CDR3 DNA is TGCAGCGTTCCACAGGGTAATGAGCAGTTCTTC.

The rearrangement joins TRBV4-2 to TRBJ1-2, with TRBD1 matching over 11 bases. Unmatched junction bases numbered 8, after V lost 4 bases and J lost 7 bases. The CDR3 is 15 amino acids. Germline loops: CDR1 LGHNA, CDR2 YNFKEQ. As DNA, the CDR3 is TGTGCCAGCAGCCGAGGGGACAGGGGGGCCCTTGGCTACACCTTC. As protein: CASSRGDRGALGYTF.

The genes are TRBV30 and TRBJ1-1; D perhaps matches TRBD1 (6 bases). This CDR3 spans 13 amino acids. Trimming stripped 0 bases from V and 5 bases from J, with 10 bases between. Germline V gene lookup returns CDR1 GTSNPN and CDR2 SVGIG (reference sequence). The CDR3: CAWSVQRGTEAFF. The CDR3 region has the DNA TGTGCCTGGAGTGTACAGAGGGGGACTGAAGCTTTCTTT.

The rearrangement joins TRBV29-1 to TRBJ2-3; perhaps TRBD1 as D (6 bases). Between the trimmed V and J ends, which lost 5 bases and 6 bases, there was a span of 15 bases. This CDR3 contains 13 residues. Per germline, CDR1 SQVTM and CDR2 ANQGSEA. The CDR3 sequence is CSVQQGAQDTQYF. In nucleotides, the CDR3 is TGCAGCGTTCAACAGGGTGCCCAGGATACGCAGTATTTT.

The CDR3 spells CASSLETFGEQYF. The CDR3 DNA reads as TGCGCCAGCAGCTTGGAGACATTCGGAGAGCAGTACTTC. J is TRBJ2-7 and V is TRBV5-1; D unclear. The V end was cut by 0 bases, the J end by 7 bases, with 11 bases between. CDR1 SGHRS and CDR2 YFSETQ come from the germline V gene. This CDR3 region has 13 residues. The whole variable domain, remainder taken from reference TRBV5-1 and TRBJ2-7, is KAGVTQTPRYLIKTRGQQVTLSCSPISGHRSVSWYQQTPGQGLQFLFEYFSETQRNKGNFPGRFSGRQFSNSRSEMNVSTLELGDSALYLCASSLETFGEQYFGPGTRLTVT.

The V gene is TRBV30, the J gene TRBJ2-2; no reliable D call. CDR3 length equals 12 residues. Germline CDR1 GTSNPN, CDR2 SVGIG (reference sequence). Deletions cut 5 bases from V and 3 bases from J, with 7 bases between. The CDR3 DNA sequence: TGTGCCTGGGACACCTACACCGGGGAGCTGTTTTTT. Protein product: CAWDTYTGELFF.

The chain links TRBV14 to TRBJ1-1; 7 bases are a match to TRBD1. V lost 4 bases and J lost 0; bases outside the gene matches: 11. The CDR3 consists of 17 residues. Germline V gene sequence: CDR1 SGHDN, CDR2 FVKESK. CDR3 DNA sequence: TGTGCCAGCAGCCTAAGACAGGGCCCTCCTATGAACACTGAAGCTTTCTTT. As protein: CASSLRQGPPMNTEAFF.

This clone was seen a handful of times. The chain couples TRBV5-5 to TRBJ1-3, with TRBD1 identical over 8 bases. This CDR3 region has 16 residues. Germline CDR1 and CDR2: SGHKS and YYEKEE (reference sequence). Trimming removed 3 bases from V and 4 bases from J; junction bases left unmatched: 9. CDR3: CASSSTGGSGGNTIYF. Here the CDR3 DNA reads TGTGCCAGCAGCTCTACAGGGGGTTCTGGGGGAAACACCATATATTTT.

The chain combines TRBV6-5 with TRBJ2-2, with 7 bases lining up with TRBD1. The germline V gene encodes CDR1 MNHEY and CDR2 SVGAGI. Trimming at V came to 10 bases and at J to 5 bases, leaving 7 bases not matched to a gene. The CDR3 has 13 residues. CDR3 loop: CATDRVGTGELFF. The CDR3 DNA follows: TGTGCCACTGACAGGGTGGGGACCGGGGAGCTGTTTTTT.

This clone appeared a few times. This rearrangement joins TRBV19 to TRBJ2-7; 7 bases are a match to TRBD1. Trimming cost V 7 bases and J 3 bases; bases outside gene matches: 9. Germline V gene sequence: CDR1 LNHDA, CDR2 SQIVND (reference sequence). The CDR3 totals 14 residues. In nucleotides, the CDR3 is TGTGCCAGTACCCGGACAGGTTCCGGCTACGAGCAGTACTTC. Its protein product is CASTRTGSGYEQYF.

The table lists this clone with a few counts. This rearrangement joins TRBV29-1 to TRBJ2-7, with TRBD1 matching 7 bases. The length of the CDR3 is 17 residues. The V segment lost 4 bases and the J segment 4 bases; nucleotides outside the gene matches: 19. The germline gives CDR1 SQVTM, CDR2 ANQGSEA. CDR3 amino acids: CSVAKGQGVTLGYEQYF. The CDR3, as DNA: TGCAGCGTTGCCAAAGGGCAGGGGGTGACATTAGGGTACGAGCAGTACTTC.

This clone has a handful of counts. The chain uses TRBV27 and TRBJ2-7; D might be TRBD1 (6 bases). V was cut by 7 bases and J by 4 bases, with 17 bases left in between. Per germline, CDR1 MNHEY and CDR2 SMNVEV (reference sequence). The CDR3 is 14 residues long. The chain's CDR3 is CASTPRGKGYEQYF. CDR3 DNA sequence: TGTGCCAGCACCCCGAGGGGGAAGGGGTACGAGCAGTACTTC.

This chain links TRBV5-6 with TRBJ2-5; weak D call: TRBD1 (8 bases). The CDR3 has 14 amino acids. Trimming left V 4 bases short and J 3 bases short, with 13 bases between. From germline, CDR1 is SGHDT and CDR2 YYEEEE. The DNA of the CDR3 is TGTGCCAGCAGCGCCACAGGGGGGGAAGAGACCCAGTACTTC. It encodes CASSATGGEETQYF.

The chain combines TRBV30 with TRBJ2-1, with D possibly being TRBD1 (6 bases). The CDR3 is 13 amino acids. Germline assignment: CDR1 GTSNPN and CDR2 SVGIG (reference sequence). V was shortened by 2 bases and J by 6 bases, with 11 bases between the two germline ends. The CDR3 coding sequence is TGTGCCTGGAGTACGGTGGGGGCCAATGAGCAGTTCTTC. It specifies CAWSTVGANEQFF.

This rearrangement joins TRBV4-3 to TRBJ2-6; TRBD1 agrees at 9 bases. Per the germline V gene, CDR1 is LGHNA and CDR2 is YSLEER. This CDR3 comprises 17 residues. V shed 2 bases, J shed 1 base, and the junction held 3 bases outside the gene matches. CDR3 DNA: TGCGCCAGCAGCCAACCGGGACAGGGTTCTGGGGCCAACGTCCTGACTTTC. It translates to CASSQPGQGSGANVLTF.

The J gene is TRBJ2-7, the V gene TRBV7-8; D gene unclear. Germline CDR1 and CDR2: SGHVS and FQNEAQ. Trimming removed 1 base at V and 6 bases at J, with 4 bases between. This CDR3 spans 11 amino acids. This CDR3 is CASSLVAEQYF. The CDR3, as DNA: TGTGCCAGCAGCTTAGTGGCCGAGCAGTACTTC.

A single count supports this clone. The gene calls are TRBV6-5 and TRBJ1-1; D unclear. The V end was cut by 0 bases, the J end by 12 bases, with 11 bases between. The CDR3 loop spans 12 amino acids. Germline V gene lookup returns CDR1 MNHEY and CDR2 SVGAGI. CDR3 coding DNA: TGTGCCAGCAGTTACTCTACGGGGAATACTTTCTTT. Translation: CASSYSTGNTFF.

The V and J genes are TRBV13 and TRBJ1-6; D remains ambiguous. This CDR3 is built from 12 residues. Trimming removed 6 bases at V and 8 bases at J, with 8 bases between. The germline V gene has CDR1 PRHDT and CDR2 FYEKMQ (reference sequence). CDR3 nucleotides: TGTGCCAGCAGTCACCAGTATTCACCCCTCCACTTT. This codes for CASSHQYSPLHF.